The 5 T cell receptor beta chains below all came from one sample that was sequenced in a study of blood T cell repertoires in COVID-19. Sequencing was performed with immunoSEQ multiplex PCR; in TCRdb, only in-frame clones are kept and a portion is missing. The repertoire includes some 80,000 clones, approximately 90% of them detected once, and 2.5% to 3% sits in the top ten. Input material: peripheral blood. The source is a man in his fifties or sixties with COVID-19, enrolled during active disease.

In its sample, this clone was seen once. The J gene is TRBJ2-7, the V gene TRBV7-2; D ambiguous. In germline, CDR1 is SGHTA, CDR2 FQGNSA. The CDR3 loop spans 12 amino acids. V was pared by 4 bases and J by 0 bases, with 4 bases between. Here the CDR3 reads CASSWASYEQYF. The CDR3 bases are TGTGCCAGCAGCTGGGCCTCCTACGAGCAGTACTTC. Full variable domain (missing parts from reference TRBV7-2 and TRBJ2-7): GAGVSQSPSNKVTEKGKDVELRCDPISGHTALYWYRQSLGQGLEFLIYFQGNSAPDKSGLPSDRFSAERTGGSVSTLTIQRTQQEDSAVYLCASSWASYEQYFGPGTRLTVT.

The chain carries TRBV30 and TRBJ1-2; TRBD1 might be the D (5 bases). The CDR3 is 12 amino acids. Germline-derived CDR1 and CDR2 are GTSNPN and SVGIG (reference sequence). V was pared by 2 bases and J by 8 bases, with 12 bases between. The DNA of the CDR3 is TGTGCCTGGAGTCGGGGGTTAGAGGGCTACACCTTC. Encoded protein: CAWSRGLEGYTF. The full variable domain, its missing parts supplied by reference TRBV30 and TRBJ1-2, is SQTIHQWPATLVQPVGSPLSLECTVEGTSNPNLYWYRQAAGRGLQLLFYSVGIGQISSEVPQNLSASRPQDRQFILSSKKLLLSDSGFYLCAWSRGLEGYTFGSGTRLTVV.

This chain links TRBV3-1 (or the pseudogene TRBV3-2) with TRBJ2-1; 13 bases are a match to TRBD2. After removal of 0 bases from V and 4 bases from J, the junction contained 9 bases not matched to a gene. The CDR3 has 19 amino acids. The germline V gene has CDR1 LGHDT and CDR2 YNNKEL (reference sequence). This chain's CDR3 is CASSQEGGLAGILYNEQFF. CDR3 bases: TGTGCCAGCAGCCAAGAAGGGGGACTAGCGGGGATTTTATACAATGAGCAGTTCTTC.

A single count supports this clone. The CDR3 protein is CASSQGLAGVFF. The CDR3, as DNA: TGTGCCAGCAGTCAGGGACTAGCGGGAGTTTTCTTC. The chain employs TRBV12-3 or TRBV12-4 and TRBJ2-1; 14 nucleotides line up with TRBD2. V lost 5 bases, J lost 16 bases, and 4 bases stayed unmatched. The CDR3 has 12 amino acids.

V is TRBV24-1 and J is TRBJ1-1; 7 nucleotides match TRBD1. The germline V gene encodes CDR1 KGHDR and CDR2 SFDVKD. The CDR3 loop spans 15 amino acids. The V gene end was trimmed by 5 bases and the J gene end by 4 bases; junction bases not matched to a gene: 9. This chain's CDR3 is CATSGTGEGSTEAFF. Written as DNA, the CDR3 is TGTGCCACCAGTGGCACAGGGGAAGGTAGCACTGAAGCTTTCTTT.